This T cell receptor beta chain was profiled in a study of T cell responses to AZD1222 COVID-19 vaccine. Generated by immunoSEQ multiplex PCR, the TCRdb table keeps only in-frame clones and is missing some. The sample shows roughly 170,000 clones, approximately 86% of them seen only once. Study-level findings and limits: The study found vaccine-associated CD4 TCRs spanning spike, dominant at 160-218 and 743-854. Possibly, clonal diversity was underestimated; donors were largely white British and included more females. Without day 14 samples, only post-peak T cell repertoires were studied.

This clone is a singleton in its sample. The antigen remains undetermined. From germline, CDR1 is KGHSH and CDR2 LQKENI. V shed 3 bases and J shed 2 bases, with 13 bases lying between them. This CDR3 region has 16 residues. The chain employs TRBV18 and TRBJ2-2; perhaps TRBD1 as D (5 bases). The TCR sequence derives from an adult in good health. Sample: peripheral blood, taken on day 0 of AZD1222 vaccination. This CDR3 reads CASSPSQGLNTGELFF. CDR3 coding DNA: TGTGCCAGCTCACCTTCGCAGGGTTTAAACACCGGGGAGCTGTTTTTT.